These 18 T cell receptor beta chains were all obtained from the same sample, sequenced in a study of shared clonotypes between healthy human individuals. Generated by immunoSEQ multiplex PCR, the TCRdb table keeps only in-frame clones and is missing some. The table includes about 490,000 clones, around 73% detected once. The sequencing sample was made of PBMCs. These receptors were taken from a woman between 35 and 50 years old in good health. Some clones in this sample may be carry-over from other donors' samples.

A word on this clone: Other DNA sequences in this specimen translate into the identical CDR3. The chain uses TRBV7-8 and TRBJ1-1; no firm D call. Germline values: CDR1 SGHVS, CDR2 FQNEAQ. Trimming took off 0 bases at V and 3 bases at J, with 11 bases between the two ends. This CDR3 region has 15 residues. CDR3 sequence (DNA): TGTGCCAGCAGCTTAGCGGCGGGGAGGTACACTGAAGCTTTCTTT. This translates into CASSLAAGRYTEAFF.

The chain joins TRBV28 to TRBJ2-7; perhaps TRBD1 as D (6 bases). This CDR3 spans 13 amino acids. Between the trimmed V and J ends, which lost 4 bases and 2 bases, there was a span of 9 bases. Germline lookup yields CDR1 MDHEN and CDR2 SYDVKM. In nucleotides, the CDR3 is TGTGCCAGCAGTTCGGGACAACCCTACGAGCAGTACTTC. Residues: CASSSGQPYEQYF.

The V gene is TRBV5-1, the J gene TRBJ2-5; weak D call: TRBD2 (5 bases). This CDR3 contains 14 residues. Germline V lookup: CDR1 SGHRS, CDR2 YFSETQ. V dropped 0 bases and J dropped 2 bases, with 8 bases sitting between them. The CDR3 sequence: CASSLGELQETQYF. The CDR3 DNA reads TGCGCCAGCAGCTTGGGGGAGCTGCAAGAGACCCAGTACTTC.

The chain couples TRBV28 to TRBJ2-5; no definite D call. V dropped 7 bases and J dropped 5 bases, with 11 bases sitting between them. Germline assignment: CDR1 MDHEN and CDR2 SYDVKM. CDR3 length: 12 residues. CDR3 amino acids: CASTSWVETQYF. The CDR3 nucleotides are TGTGCCAGCACCTCTTGGGTGGAGACCCAGTACTTC.

The V gene is TRBV5-4, the J gene TRBJ2-1; 7 nucleotides match TRBD2. Germline CDR1 reads SGHNT; CDR2 reads YYREEE (reference sequence). The CDR3 length is 16 residues. V was pared by 1 base and J by 5 bases, with 9 bases of the junction left unmatched. CDR3: CASSLLASGVNNEQFF. The CDR3 bases are TGTGCCAGCAGCTTGTTGGCTAGCGGAGTTAACAATGAGCAGTTCTTC. The full variable domain, its missing parts supplied by reference TRBV5-4 and TRBJ2-1, is ETGVTQSPTHLIKTRGQQVTLRCSSQSGHNTVSWYQQALGQGPQFIFQYYREEENGRGNFPPRFSGLQFPNYSSELNVNALELDDSALYLCASSLLASGVNNEQFFGPGTRLTVL.

The rearrangement links TRBV10-3 to TRBJ2-7, with a weak D call TRBD2 (6 bases). This CDR3 comprises 14 residues. CDR1 and CDR2 from the germline V gene are ENHRY and SYGVKD. V lost 6 bases and J lost 0, with 12 bases in between. The CDR3 coding sequence is TGTGCCATCAGACAAGCGACTAGCTCCTACGAGCAGTACTTC. Amino acids: CAIRQATSSYEQYF.

There are a few counts of this clone. This chain links TRBV10-3 with TRBJ2-5; 7 nucleotides line up with TRBD1. CDR3 size: 14 residues. The germline V gene has CDR1 ENHRY and CDR2 SYGVKD. J lost 4 bases, V lost 5 bases, and 7 bases had no gene match. The CDR3 DNA sequence: TGTGCCATCAGTACAGGACAGGTGCGAGAGACCCAGTACTTC. Protein product: CAISTGQVRETQYF.

Details on this clone: A far larger clone is only one base removed, so a read error is likely. The V call is TRBV11-2, the J call TRBJ1-1, with no clear D. Between the trimmed V and J ends, which lost 3 bases and 2 bases, there was a span of 7 bases. Germline CDR1 and CDR2: SGHAT and FQNNGV. This CDR3 comprises 13 residues. The CDR3 nucleotides are TGTGCCAGCAGCTTTTGGGGTAACACTGAAGCTTTCTTT. Translated, it gives CASSFWGNTEAFF.

The gene calls are TRBV19 and TRBJ2-1; TRBD1 agrees at 7 bases. The ends lost 5 bases at V and 9 bases at J; junction bases unmatched: 7. CDR3 size: 13 residues. The germline V gene has CDR1 LNHDA and CDR2 SQIVND (reference sequence). Here the CDR3 DNA reads TGTGCCAGTAGTGCAGGGACAGCCAGTGAGCAGTTCTTC. As protein: CASSAGTASEQFF. Together with reference TRBV19 and TRBJ2-1, the CDR3 gives the full variable domain: DGGITQSPKYLFRKEGQNVTLSCEQNLNHDAMYWYRQDPGQGLRLIYYSQIVNDFQKGDIAEGYSVSREKKESFPLTVTSAQKNPTAFYLCASSAGTASEQFFGPGTRLTVL.

In its sample, this clone was seen once. The V call is TRBV27, the J call TRBJ2-2; D not certain. Germline V gene sequence: CDR1 MNHEY, CDR2 SMNVEV (reference sequence). Trimming removed 1 base at V and 4 bases at J, with 4 bases between. This CDR3 is 13 amino acids long. The CDR3 is CASSLYITGELFF. Written as DNA, the CDR3 is TGTGCCAGCAGTTTATATATCACCGGGGAGCTGTTTTTT.

This clone showed up just once. The V and J genes are TRBV5-1 and TRBJ2-5; TRBD2 agrees at 14 bases. V was clipped by 4 bases and J by 6 bases; unmatched bases: 5. Germline CDR1 is SGHRS and CDR2 is YFSETQ. CDR3 length equals 15 residues. The CDR3 here is CASSKGTSGRQTQYF. The CDR3 DNA sequence: TGCGCCAGCAGCAAAGGGACTAGCGGGAGACAGACCCAGTACTTC.

This clone appeared once. V is TRBV27 and J is TRBJ1-6; 10 positions match TRBD1. V shed 5 bases, J shed 6 bases, and the junction held 4 bases outside the gene matches. Germline V gene lookup returns CDR1 MNHEY and CDR2 SMNVEV (reference sequence). This CDR3 comprises 15 residues. The CDR3 DNA reads as TGTGCCAGCAGTGACAGGGGGCCGTTTAATTCACCCCTCCACTTT. Translation: CASSDRGPFNSPLHF.

This chain links TRBV15 with TRBJ1-1; D ambiguous. This CDR3 spans 14 amino acids. The V and J ends lost 0 bases and 3 bases respectively, with 8 bases between them. CDR1 and CDR2 (germline): LNHNV, YYDKDF (reference sequence). The CDR3 nucleotides are TGTGCCACCAGCAGAGACAGGACTGACACTGAAGCTTTCTTT. It codes for CATSRDRTDTEAFF.

V and J are TRBV28 and TRBJ2-7, with D possibly TRBD2 on 6 matching bases. Germline V gives CDR1 MDHEN, CDR2 SYDVKM. V shed 8 bases and J shed 6 bases, with 17 bases lying between them. The CDR3 is made up of 13 amino acids. The CDR3 is CASSTPAEGEQYF. As DNA, the CDR3 is TGTGCCAGCTCTACCCCCGCGGAGGGCGAGCAGTACTTC.

V gene TRBV2 combines with J gene TRBJ2-7; D remains unclear. This CDR3 has 12 amino acids. Germline CDR1 reads SNHLY; CDR2 reads FYNNEI. The V and J ends lost 7 bases and 1 base respectively, with 8 bases between them. The CDR3 DNA reads as TGTGCCAGCATTAGGTTATCCTACGAGCAGTACTTC. The encoded protein is CASIRLSYEQYF.

This clone occurred many times. The chain combines TRBV6-1 with TRBJ1-2, with 8 bases aligning to TRBD1. This CDR3 has 15 amino acids. CDR1 is MNHNS and CDR2 is SASEGT in the germline V gene. V shed 2 bases and J 4 bases; nucleotides not matched to a gene: 6. The chain's CDR3 is CASSELGQGGYGYTF. In DNA, the CDR3 is TGTGCCAGCAGTGAACTTGGACAGGGCGGCTATGGCTACACCTTC.

This sequence joins TRBV19 and TRBJ1-1; D uncertain. Trimming shortened V by 3 bases and J by 1 base, and 9 bases separated the two germline ends. This CDR3 region has 14 residues. CDR1 and CDR2 from the germline V gene are LNHDA and SQIVND (reference sequence). The CDR3 region is CASSMGGPNTEAFF. The CDR3 nucleotides are TGTGCCAGTAGTATGGGTGGACCGAACACTGAAGCTTTCTTT.

This chain links TRBV7-2 with TRBJ1-2, with D perhaps TRBD1 (5 bases). The CDR3 extends over 17 amino acids. The V end lost 0 bases, the J end lost 4 bases, and 18 bases lay between the germline ends. CDR1 is SGHTA, CDR2 FQGNSA, per germline. The CDR3 sequence: CASSLAPADRPLYGYTF. The CDR3, as DNA: TGTGCCAGCAGCTTAGCGCCCGCTGACAGACCCCTCTATGGCTACACCTTC.